Sequencing of this TCR beta chain was carried out in a study of blood T cells in healthy people across ages. With 7 bases clipped from V and 10 bases from J, the junction kept 6 bases outside the gene matches. This CDR3 is built from 13 residues. This clonotype was observed a few times. Using a J-beta primer mix together with a sample-barcoded 5' primer, a second PCR was run for about 6 to 12 cycles. Each cDNA molecule was tagged by a template-switch adaptor with 12 random nucleotides. MiXCR, run by TCRdb on the 5' RACE reads, gives a single entry per CDR3 protein. Among around 1.7 million distinct CDR3 sequences listed, approximately 30% were seen once.

The source material was blood. The chain links TRBV12-3 or TRBV12-4 to TRBJ2-1, with TRBD2 matching 11 bases. The TCR comes from a woman aged 30 to 39 in good health. The CDR3 DNA reads as TGTGCCAGCACCTCACTAGCGGGAGACGAGCAGTTCTTC. Its protein is CASTSLAGDEQFF.